A single sample gave rise to the 6 T cell receptor beta chains below, sequenced in a study of blood T cell repertoires in COVID-19. Clones were read by immunoSEQ multiplex PCR, and TCRdb kept only the in-frame ones, dropping some. The table shows about 220,000 clones, with roughly 87% occurring only once. Specimen: PBMCs or T cells enriched from blood (not recorded which). Every receptor here comes from a woman between 25 and 40 years old with acute COVID-19.

The rearrangement uses TRBV19 and TRBJ2-7; D perhaps matches TRBD2 (5 bases). CDR3 length: 13 amino acids. V was shortened by 11 bases and J by 2 bases, with 16 bases between the two germline ends. Germline CDR1 reads LNHDA; CDR2 reads SQIVND (reference sequence). The CDR3 DNA is TGTGCCTCCTCCCCAGCGGTAGCCTACGAGCAGTACTTC. Translation gives CASSPAVAYEQYF.

The rearrangement joins TRBV6-2 or TRBV6-3 to TRBJ1-2, with 7 nucleotides matching TRBD1. This CDR3 is built from 15 residues. Unmatched junction bases numbered 11, after V lost 2 bases and J lost 8 bases. Germline assignment: CDR1 MNHEY and CDR2 SVGEGT. CDR3 DNA: TGTGCCAGCAGTTACCCCGGGGACAGAGGGAACGGCTACACCTTC. Residues: CASSYPGDRGNGYTF.

This clone has just one count. J is TRBJ1-4 and V is TRBV11-2; TRBD1 is a possible D gene (5 bases). The V gene lost 4 bases and the J gene lost 11 bases, with 17 bases spanning the gap. In germline, CDR1 is SGHAT, CDR2 FQNNGV. This CDR3 contains 14 residues. This CDR3 is CASSSQSAGEKLFF. The DNA of the CDR3 is TGTGCCAGCAGCTCCCAGTCGGCGGGGGAGAAACTGTTTTTT.

This clone was found a few times. The V call is TRBV7-9, the J call TRBJ2-1, with D perhaps TRBD1 (5 bases). V lost 7 bases and J lost 6, with 19 bases in between. The CDR3 is 15 residues long. Per the germline V gene, CDR1 is SEHNR and CDR2 is FQNEAQ (reference sequence). The CDR3 sequence: CASTLRGRDVNEQFF. The CDR3 bases are TGTGCCAGCACACTACGAGGCAGGGATGTCAATGAGCAGTTCTTC.

This clone appeared a few times. This sequence joins TRBV30 and TRBJ1-4; 7 nucleotides line up with TRBD1. The CDR3 spans 14 residues. Germline V gives CDR1 GTSNPN, CDR2 SVGIG (reference sequence). V shed 7 bases, J shed 8 bases, and the junction held 13 bases outside the gene matches. The CDR3 region is CAYNRQGGSEKLFF. The DNA for the CDR3 is TGTGCCTACAACAGACAGGGCGGTTCGGAAAAACTGTTTTTT.

The gene calls are TRBV7-2 and TRBJ1-4, with 7 bases fitting TRBD1. Germline CDR1 SGHTA, CDR2 FQGNSA. Trimming removed 5 bases from V and 3 bases from J; junction bases left unmatched: 6. The CDR3 is made up of 15 amino acids. This chain's CDR3 is CASSQTGTANEKLFF. The CDR3 DNA reads TGTGCCAGCAGCCAGACCGGGACAGCTAATGAAAAACTGTTTTTT.